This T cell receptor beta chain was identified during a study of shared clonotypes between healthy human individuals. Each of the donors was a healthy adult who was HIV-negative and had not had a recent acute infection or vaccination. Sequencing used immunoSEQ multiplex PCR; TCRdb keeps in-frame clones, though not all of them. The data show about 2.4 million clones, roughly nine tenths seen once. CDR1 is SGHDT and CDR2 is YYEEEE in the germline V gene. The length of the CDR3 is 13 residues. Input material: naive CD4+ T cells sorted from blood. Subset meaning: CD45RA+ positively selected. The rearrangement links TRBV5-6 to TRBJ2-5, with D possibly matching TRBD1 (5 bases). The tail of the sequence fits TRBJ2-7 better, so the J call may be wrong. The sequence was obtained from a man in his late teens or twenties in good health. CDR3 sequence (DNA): TGTGCCAGCAGCTCCGACCAGGGCTACGAGCAGTACTTC. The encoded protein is CASSSDQGYEQYF.